Listed below are T cell receptor beta chains from one sample, sequenced in a study of blood T cell repertoires in COVID-19. Clones were read by immunoSEQ multiplex PCR, and TCRdb kept only the in-frame ones, dropping some. The sample shows over 45,000 clones, roughly 82% of them seen only once. The sample taken for sequencing was peripheral blood. These receptors came from a man aged 35 to 55 with acute or convalescent COVID-19. Each CDR3 is given with its conserved first and last residue. A D gene is named only where the DNA matches it firmly. Size values are once, few and many counts, or a class for expanded clones, and some rows have none.

CASSLLDRDEGKLFF,TGTGCCAGCAGCTTGCTGGACAGGGACGAGGGAAAACTGTTTTTT,NA,TRBJ1-4,TRBV5-6,TRBD1
CASSQLGGGQQDEQFF,TGCGCCAGCAGCCAATTGGGCGGGGGTCAACAAGATGAGCAGTTCTTC,NA,TRBJ2-1,TRBV4-1,TRBD2
CASSLRPGQGAQEQYF,TGTGCCAGCAGTTTACGGCCGGGACAGGGGGCGCAAGAGCAGTACTTC,once,TRBJ2-7,TRBV27,TRBD1
CASSSKTAGYTF,TGTGCCAGCAGTTCAAAAACAGCAGGCTACACCTTC,NA,TRBJ1-2,TRBV7-9,NA
CASSGSRAKAFF,TGTGCCAGCAGCGGTTCGCGGGCGAAAGCTTTCTTT,NA,TRBJ1-1,TRBV6-5,NA
CASSLEGQGTEAFF,TGTGCCAGCAGCTTAGAGGGACAGGGAACTGAAGCTTTCTTT,NA,TRBJ1-1,TRBV7-9,TRBD1
CASSQRRDSTPNEQFF,TGCGCCAGCAGCCAAAGGCGGGACTCAACTCCCAATGAGCAGTTCTTC,NA,TRBJ2-1,TRBV4-3,NA
CASSDLSGRTEAFF,TGCGCCAGCAGTGATCTGTCAGGGCGTACTGAAGCTTTCTTT,NA,TRBJ1-1,TRBV10-2,NA
CASSTGFQPQHF,TGTGCCAGCAGTACAGGGTTTCAGCCCCAGCATTTT,NA,TRBJ1-5,TRBV12-3/TRBV12-4,NA
CASSLASTAYEQYF,TGTGCCAGCAGCTTGGCCTCGACAGCCTACGAGCAGTACTTC,once,TRBJ2-7,TRBV5-4,NA